The 22 T cell receptor beta chains listed next were all sequenced from one sample in a study of cytomegalovirus exposure and HLA in healthy donors. Libraries were prepared by immunoSEQ multiplex PCR; TCRdb keeps only in-frame clonotypes and omits some of them. This sample has approximately 150,000 clones, with approximately 81% found just once. Material for sequencing was PBMCs. The origin of the receptors is a man aged 25-40 years in good health and CMV-seropositive.

The chain couples TRBV30 to TRBJ1-2, with unresolved D. The germline gives CDR1 GTSNPN, CDR2 SVGIG (reference sequence). The V end lost 1 base, the J end lost 0 bases, and 9 bases lay between the germline ends. The CDR3 has 14 residues. This CDR3 reads CAWSEWATNYGYTF. The CDR3 DNA is TGTGCCTGGAGTGAGTGGGCGACTAACTATGGCTACACCTTC.

The V call is TRBV30, the J call TRBJ1-2, with 7 bases lining up with TRBD1. Trimming at V came to 3 bases and at J to 0 bases, leaving 4 bases not matched to a gene. The germline V gene has CDR1 GTSNPN and CDR2 SVGIG (reference sequence). This CDR3 is built from 14 residues. CDR3: CAWRDRFANYGYTF. The CDR3 DNA reads TGTGCCTGGAGGGACAGGTTTGCTAACTATGGCTACACCTTC.

The chain uses TRBV6-5 and TRBJ1-3, with 11 nucleotides matching TRBD1. After removal of 4 bases from V and 3 bases from J, the junction contained 5 bases not matched to a gene. This CDR3 is 16 amino acids long. Per the germline V gene, CDR1 is MNHEY and CDR2 is SVGAGI. The CDR3 reads CASSFGTGGNGNTIYF. The CDR3 DNA sequence: TGTGCCAGCAGTTTCGGGACAGGGGGAAATGGAAACACCATATATTTT.

The chain couples TRBV11-1 to TRBJ2-3; TRBD2 matches at 7 bases. This CDR3 spans 15 amino acids. In germline, CDR1 is SGHAT, CDR2 FQDESV (reference sequence). The V and J ends lost 5 bases and 3 bases, in that order; junction bases with no gene match: 8. The CDR3 loop is CASSRGDSGTDTQYF. CDR3 nucleotide sequence: TGTGCCAGCAGCCGGGGGGACTCAGGGACAGATACGCAGTATTTT.

The V and J genes are TRBV9 and TRBJ2-2, with D possibly being TRBD2 (5 bases). The germline V gene encodes CDR1 SGDLS and CDR2 YYNGEE. V gave up 4 bases and J gave up 4 bases, with 14 bases separating them. The CDR3 length is 15 residues. The CDR3 DNA is TGTGCCAGCAGCCCCACGAGCGGCGGCACCGGGGAGCTGTTTTTT. Its protein product is CASSPTSGGTGELFF.

The J gene is TRBJ2-7, the V gene TRBV7-2; D is unclear. V lost 5 bases, J lost 0 bases, and 8 bases lay in between. Looked up from germline, CDR1 is SGHTA and CDR2 is FQGNSA. The CDR3 has 13 amino acids. CDR3 sequence: CASSRWSSYEQYF. The CDR3 coding sequence is TGTGCCAGCAGCCGGTGGAGCTCCTACGAGCAGTACTTC.

The rearrangement joins TRBV5-1 to TRBJ1-1; 7 nucleotides agree with TRBD1. This CDR3 comprises 14 residues. CDR1 SGHRS and CDR2 YFSETQ come from the germline V gene. V gave up 4 bases and J gave up 3 bases; unmatched junction bases: 6. The CDR3 DNA reads as TGCGCCAGCAGCGAGACAGGGTTAGACACTGAAGCTTTCTTT. Translation: CASSETGLDTEAFF.

The genes are TRBV5-6 and TRBJ1-6; D perhaps matches TRBD1 (6 bases). Trimming took off 4 bases at V and 6 bases at J, with 14 bases between the two ends. Germline-derived CDR1 and CDR2 are SGHDT and YYEEEE. The CDR3 totals 15 residues. Written as DNA, the CDR3 is TGTGCCAGCAGCCTCGACAGGCAAAGTAATTCACCCCTCCACTTT. Residues: CASSLDRQSNSPLHF. Full variable domain (remainder filled in from reference TRBV5-6 and TRBJ1-6): DAGVTQSPTHLIKTRGQQVTLRCSPKSGHDTVSWYQQALGQGPQFIFQYYEEEERQRGNFPDRFSGHQFPNYSSELNVNALLLGDSALYLCASSLDRQSNSPLHFGNGTRLTVT.

The rearrangement joins TRBV9 to TRBJ2-7; unclear D gene. Germline V CDR1 and CDR2: SGDLS, YYNGEE. The CDR3 has 14 residues. The V end lost 0 bases, the J end lost 3 bases, and 10 bases lay between the germline ends. The CDR3 coding sequence is TGTGCCAGCAGCGTAGCGCAGTCCCACTACGAGCAGTACTTC. This codes for CASSVAQSHYEQYF.

The gene calls are TRBV6-5 and TRBJ1-5, with 7 bases lining up with TRBD1. This CDR3 is 14 amino acids long. The V gene's germline CDR1 is MNHEY and CDR2 SVGAGI. Trimming cost V 4 bases and J 2 bases; bases outside gene matches: 2. The CDR3 reads CASSFDRGNQPQHF. The CDR3 DNA is TGTGCCAGCAGTTTTGACAGGGGCAATCAGCCCCAGCATTTT.

The chain is built from TRBV28 and TRBJ1-1, with D unclear. V lost 7 bases and J lost 6, with 15 bases in between. The CDR3 is made up of 13 amino acids. Germline V gene lookup returns CDR1 MDHEN and CDR2 SYDVKM. CDR3: CASTGRQSAEAFF. CDR3 coding DNA: TGTGCCAGCACTGGTCGCCAGAGCGCTGAAGCTTTCTTT.

V gene TRBV7-6 combines with J gene TRBJ2-2; 11 bases are a match to TRBD2. The V and J ends lost 5 bases and 4 bases, in that order; junction bases with no gene match: 6. The germline V gene has CDR1 SGHVS and CDR2 FNYEAQ. This CDR3 has 16 residues. DNA of the CDR3: TGTGCCAGCAGCAACCTAGCGGGAGGTGGCACCGGGGAGCTGTTTTTT. Protein sequence: CASSNLAGGGTGELFF.

V gene TRBV19 combines with J gene TRBJ1-1; 10 positions match TRBD1. CDR3 size: 13 residues. Germline lookup yields CDR1 LNHDA and CDR2 SQIVND (reference sequence). V shed 5 bases, J shed 5 bases, and the junction held 2 bases outside the gene matches. The CDR3 is CASSPGQGTEAFF. The DNA for the CDR3 is TGTGCCAGTAGTCCGGGACAGGGGACTGAAGCTTTCTTT.

As DNA, the CDR3 is TGTGCCAGTAGCGGACAGGGGAATAGTACAACTAATGAAAAACTGTTTTTT. Translated: CASSGQGNSTTNEKLFF. The chain recombines TRBV19 with TRBJ1-4; TRBD1 matches 9 bases. The CDR3 has 17 amino acids. Trimming at V came to 6 bases and at J to 0 bases, leaving 8 bases not matched to a gene. Germline V gene lookup returns CDR1 LNHDA and CDR2 SQIVND (reference sequence).

The chain couples TRBV4-3 to TRBJ2-7; TRBD2 agrees at 13 bases. This CDR3 is 17 amino acids long. Germline-derived CDR1 and CDR2 are LGHNA and YSLEER. J lost 5 bases, V lost 0 bases, and 7 bases had no gene match. CDR3 sequence reads: CASSQDARGLAGNEQYF. Here the CDR3 DNA reads TGCGCCAGCAGCCAAGATGCTAGGGGACTAGCGGGGAACGAGCAGTACTTC.

The chain has TRBV6-4 and TRBJ2-3; the match to TRBD2 covers 13 bases. Trimming took 4 bases from V and 2 from J; bases not matched to a gene: 3. This CDR3 comprises 16 residues. Germline lookup yields CDR1 MRHNA and CDR2 SNTAGT. The CDR3 sequence is CASSGGLAGFTDTQYF. The CDR3 DNA reads as TGTGCCAGCAGTGGGGGACTAGCGGGGTTCACAGATACGCAGTATTTT.

V usage is TRBV4-3 and J usage is TRBJ2-5, with 7 bases identical to TRBD1. V shed 0 bases and J 2 bases; nucleotides not matched to a gene: 9. The CDR3 contains 17 residues. Germline V lookup: CDR1 LGHNA, CDR2 YSLEER. In DNA form, the CDR3 reads TGCGCCAGCAGCCAAGACAGGGGGAGTATGGGACAAGAGACCCAGTACTTC. This gives the protein CASSQDRGSMGQETQYF.

This clone has a single count. The rearrangement uses TRBV4-3 and TRBJ1-2; no clear D. Germline CDR1 LGHNA, CDR2 YSLEER. The CDR3 totals 16 residues. V was pared by 0 bases and J by 4 bases, with 15 bases between. CDR3 amino acids: CASSQDAGRGSYGYTF. The CDR3 DNA is TGCGCCAGCAGCCAAGACGCGGGCCGAGGGAGCTATGGCTACACCTTC.

The rearrangement joins TRBV7-6 to TRBJ2-1; D might be TRBD1 (5 bases). V lost 5 bases and J lost 10, with 15 bases in between. The CDR3 consists of 13 residues. Germline V lookup: CDR1 SGHVS, CDR2 FNYEAQ. CDR3: CASSVRVLQEQFF. The DNA for the CDR3 is TGTGCCAGCAGCGTCAGGGTCCTCCAAGAGCAGTTCTTC. The full variable domain, in which reference TRBV7-6 and TRBJ2-1 provide the parts outside the CDR3, is GAGVSQSPRYKVTKRGQDVALRCDPISGHVSLYWYRQALGQGPEFLTYFNYEAQQDKSGLPNDRFSAERPEGSISTLTIQRTEQRDSAMYRCASSVRVLQEQFFGPGTRLTVL.

Note on this clone: At the DNA level, this CDR3 is encoded by other sequences in the same sample as well. V usage is TRBV28 and J usage is TRBJ1-5; 10 nucleotides align to TRBD1. Germline trimming cut 3 bases from V and 6 bases from J; bases unmatched to any gene: 5. There are 15 residues in the CDR3. Germline CDR1 MDHEN, CDR2 SYDVKM. CDR3 DNA: TGTGCCAGCAGTTTGGGACAGGGGTTCCGTCAGCCCCAGCATTTT. Translation: CASSLGQGFRQPQHF. The full variable domain, in which reference TRBV28 and TRBJ1-5 provide the parts outside the CDR3, is DVKVTQSSRYLVKRTGEKVFLECVQDMDHENMFWYRQDPGLGLRLIYFSYDVKMKEKGDIPEGYSVSREKKERFSLILESASTNQTSMYLCASSLGQGFRQPQHFGDGTRLSIL.

The chain uses TRBV28 and TRBJ2-3; D is possibly TRBD2 (6 bases). V was pared by 4 bases and J by 2 bases, with 10 bases between. Germline CDR1 is MDHEN and CDR2 is SYDVKM. The CDR3 runs to 14 residues. CDR3 amino acids: CASSSGTPTDTQYF. CDR3 in DNA: TGTGCCAGCAGTTCTGGGACTCCCACAGATACGCAGTATTTT.

The CDR3 nucleotides are TGTGCCAGCAGGCCTGGACGGGGGGCCACCTACGAGCAGTACTTC. It codes for CASRPGRGATYEQYF. J is TRBJ2-7 and V is TRBV2; D may be TRBD2 (7 bases). Trimming took off 6 bases at V and 2 bases at J, with 17 bases between the two ends. The CDR3 extends over 15 amino acids. Germline V gene lookup returns CDR1 SNHLY and CDR2 FYNNEI.